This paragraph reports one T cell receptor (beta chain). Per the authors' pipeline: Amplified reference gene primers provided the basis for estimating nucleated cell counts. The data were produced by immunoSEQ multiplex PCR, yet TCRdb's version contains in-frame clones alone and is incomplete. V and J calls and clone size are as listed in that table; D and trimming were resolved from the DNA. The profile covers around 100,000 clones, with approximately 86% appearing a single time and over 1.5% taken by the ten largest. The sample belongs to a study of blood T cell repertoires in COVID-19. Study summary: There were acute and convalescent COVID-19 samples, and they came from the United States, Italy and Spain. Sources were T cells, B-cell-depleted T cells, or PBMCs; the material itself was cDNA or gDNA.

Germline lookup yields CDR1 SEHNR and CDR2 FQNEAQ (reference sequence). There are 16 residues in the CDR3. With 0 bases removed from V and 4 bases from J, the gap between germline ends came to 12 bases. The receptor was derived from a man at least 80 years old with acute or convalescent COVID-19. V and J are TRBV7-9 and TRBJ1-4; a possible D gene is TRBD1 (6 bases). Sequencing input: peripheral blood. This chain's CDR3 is CASSLASGHFNEKLFF. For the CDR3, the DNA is TGTGCCAGCAGCTTAGCGTCGGGACATTTTAATGAAAAACTGTTTTTT. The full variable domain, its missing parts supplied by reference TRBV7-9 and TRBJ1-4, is DTGVSQNPRHKITKRGQNVTFRCDPISEHNRLYWYRQTLGQGPEFLTYFQNEAQLEKSRLLSDRFSAERPKGSFSTLEIQRTEQGDSAMYLCASSLASGHFNEKLFFGSGTQLSVL.